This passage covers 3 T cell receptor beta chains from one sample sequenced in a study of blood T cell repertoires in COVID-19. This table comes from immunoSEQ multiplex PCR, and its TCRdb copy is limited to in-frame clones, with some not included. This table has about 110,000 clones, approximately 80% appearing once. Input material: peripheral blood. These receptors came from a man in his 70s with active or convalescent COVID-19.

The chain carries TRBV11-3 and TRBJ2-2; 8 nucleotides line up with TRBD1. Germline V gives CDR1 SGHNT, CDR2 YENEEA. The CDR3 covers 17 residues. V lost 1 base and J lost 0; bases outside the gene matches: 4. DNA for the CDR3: TGTGCCAGCAGCTTAGGGACAGGGTTACCGAACACCGGGGAGCTGTTTTTT. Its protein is CASSLGTGLPNTGELFF.

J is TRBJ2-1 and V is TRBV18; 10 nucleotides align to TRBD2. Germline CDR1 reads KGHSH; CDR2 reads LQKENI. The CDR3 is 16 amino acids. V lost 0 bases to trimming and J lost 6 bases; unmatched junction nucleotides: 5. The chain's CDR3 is CASSPPSGLAANEQFF. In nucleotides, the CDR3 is TGTGCCAGCTCACCACCGAGTGGACTAGCGGCCAATGAGCAGTTCTTC. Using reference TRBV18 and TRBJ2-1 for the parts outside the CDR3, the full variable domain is NAGVMQNPRHLVRRRGQEARLRCSPMKGHSHVYWYRQLPEEGLKFMVYLQKENIIDESGMPKERFSAEFPKEGPSILRIQQVVRGDSAAYFCASSPPSGLAANEQFFGPGTRLTVL.

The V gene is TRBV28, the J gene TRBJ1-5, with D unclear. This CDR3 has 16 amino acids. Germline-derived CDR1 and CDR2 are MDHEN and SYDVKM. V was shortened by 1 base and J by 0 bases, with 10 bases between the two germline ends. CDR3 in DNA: TGTGCCAGCAGTTTATCGGGGATACATAGCAATCAGCCCCAGCATTTT. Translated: CASSLSGIHSNQPQHF.